This T cell receptor (beta chain) was sequenced for a study of regulatory T cells in long-lasting Graves disease. This clonotype came up many times. One end of the junction is discordant with germline, which a read error may explain. The time point is: newly diagnosed GD, antithyroid drugs for less than 3 months. Isolated PBMC RNA provided the starting material for the TCR library. Relying on iRepertoire HTBI primers and Arm-PCR of CDR3 regions, the team built TCR beta libraries. TCRdb reanalysed the multiplex PCR reads using MiXCR and keeps one entry per CDR3 protein. Of around 320,000 distinct CDR3 sequences in the sample, 15% to 20% were seen once. This CDR3 is 15 amino acids long. Germline-derived CDR1 and CDR2 are LGHDT and YNNKEL (reference sequence). These data also featured in a second study, about T cells in Graves' hyperthyroidism and ophthalmopathy.

The chain employs TRBV3-1 and TRBJ2-5; 11 bases are a match to TRBD2. This TCR was recovered from a man aged 35 to 55 with Graves disease. This specimen was peripheral blood mononuclear cells (PBMCs), taken at new diagnosis, from a patient treated with antithyroid drugs. CDR3: CASSQELAGEETQYF. The DNA for the CDR3 is TGCGCCAGCAGCCAAGAACTAGCGGGAGAAGAGACCCAGTACTTC.